Shown below are 29 T cell receptor beta chains from a single sample sequenced in a study of blood T cell repertoires in COVID-19. The data were produced by immunoSEQ multiplex PCR, yet TCRdb's version contains in-frame clones alone and is incomplete. In the table there are about 84,000 clones, more than 80% of which are singletons. Sequenced input: peripheral blood. These receptors came from an elderly woman with acute or convalescent COVID-19.

This rearrangement joins TRBV10-1 to TRBJ1-1, with TRBD1 matching over 9 bases. The trim removed 2 bases at V and 0 bases at J, leaving 4 bases unmatched. The germline CDR1 and CDR2 sequences are WNHNN and SYGVQD (reference sequence). This CDR3 comprises 16 residues. CDR3 sequence (DNA): TGCGCCAGCAGTGAGGACAGGGGGAGGCTGAACACTGAAGCTTTCTTT. The encoded protein is CASSEDRGRLNTEAFF.

This clone was counted once. The chain links TRBV18 to TRBJ1-3; tentatively, D is TRBD1 (6 bases). The germline gives CDR1 KGHSH, CDR2 LQKENI. CDR3 length: 15 residues. The ends were cut back, 5 bases at V and 8 bases at J, with 19 bases in the middle. CDR3 DNA: TGTGCCAGCTCAACTACAGGGACCTCAAGCGACACCATATATTTT. Protein product: CASSTTGTSSDTIYF.

The chain links TRBV7-3 to TRBJ2-1, with 8 bases fitting TRBD1. Germline V gene data show CDR1 as SGHTA and CDR2 as FQGTGA. The V segment lost 5 bases and the J segment 7 bases; nucleotides outside the gene matches: 10. The CDR3 runs 15 residues. This CDR3 reads CASSLPTGARNEQFF. In DNA, the CDR3 is TGTGCCAGCAGCCTTCCGACAGGGGCGAGGAATGAGCAGTTCTTC.

The chain has TRBV4-3 and TRBJ1-5; D unclear. The CDR3 is 17 residues long. CDR1 LGHNA and CDR2 YSLEER come from the germline V gene. The ends were cut back, 0 bases at V and 0 bases at J, with 12 bases in the middle. The CDR3, as DNA: TGCGCCAGCAGCCAAGATTGGCAGGCCCATAGCAATCAGCCCCAGCATTTT. It translates to CASSQDWQAHSNQPQHF.

This sequence joins TRBV3-1 (or the pseudogene TRBV3-2) and TRBJ1-1; D unclear. This CDR3 has 16 amino acids. The V end was cut by 5 bases, the J end by 5 bases, with 21 bases between. CDR1 and CDR2 (germline): LGHDT, YNNKEL (reference sequence). CDR3 nucleotides: TGTGCCAGCAGCGAAGGAGCCAGACCCCTCGGGACTGAAGCTTTCTTT. Its protein is CASSEGARPLGTEAFF.

The chain uses TRBV7-9 and TRBJ1-6; 11 nucleotides line up with TRBD1. The V and J ends lost 5 bases and 3 bases, in that order; junction bases with no gene match: 9. Germline V CDR1 and CDR2: SEHNR, FQNEAQ (reference sequence). CDR3 length equals 18 residues. The CDR3 sequence: CASSRLSGTGGYNSPLHF. In DNA, the CDR3 is TGTGCCAGCAGCCGACTTAGTGGGACAGGGGGCTATAATTCACCCCTCCACTTT.

This sequence joins TRBV12-3 or TRBV12-4 and TRBJ2-3; D perhaps matches TRBD2 (6 bases). Trimming cost V 5 bases and J 2 bases, with 8 bases left between them. The CDR3 covers 13 residues. The CDR3 DNA reads TGTGCCAGCAGTACTAGCCACACAGATACGCAGTATTTT. It encodes CASSTSHTDTQYF.

The chain uses TRBV15 and TRBJ2-5; 15 bases line up with TRBD2. The CDR3 is made up of 17 amino acids. Trimming at V came to 3 bases and at J to 2 bases, leaving 4 bases not matched to a gene. In germline, CDR1 is LNHNV, CDR2 YYDKDF (reference sequence). The CDR3 is CATSRGLAGGHQETQYF. CDR3 nucleotides: TGTGCCACCAGCAGGGGACTAGCGGGGGGTCATCAAGAGACCCAGTACTTC.

V usage is TRBV5-1 and J usage is TRBJ1-1; tentatively, D is TRBD1 (6 bases). Germline V gene lookup returns CDR1 SGHRS and CDR2 YFSETQ. V lost 5 bases, J lost 1 base, and 15 bases lay in between. This CDR3 has 15 amino acids. The CDR3, as DNA: TGCGCCAGCAGGGCGGGGGGCGCCGGGAACACTGAAGCTTTCTTT. Translation gives CASRAGGAGNTEAFF.

The CDR3 reads CASSPPTGLSGNTIYF. Written as DNA, the CDR3 is TGTGCCAGCTCACCACCGACAGGTCTCTCTGGAAACACCATATATTTT. The chain carries TRBV18 and TRBJ1-3; D is perhaps TRBD1 (6 bases). Germline CDR1 KGHSH, CDR2 LQKENI. The CDR3 spans 16 residues. V lost 0 bases and J lost 0, with 9 bases in between.

This chain uses TRBV12-2 with TRBJ2-3; the table names TRBD1, a call not compared with the DNA. TRBV12-2 has pseudogene status. The CDR3 contains 15 residues. The DNA of the CDR3 is TGTGCAAGTCGCGGCAGGGGGCCAAGCACAGATACGCAGTATTTT. It yields the protein CASRGRGPSTDTQYF.

This chain links TRBV27 with TRBJ2-5, with D possibly matching TRBD1 (6 bases). The germline V gene has CDR1 MNHEY and CDR2 SMNVEV (reference sequence). Trimming removed 3 bases at V and 2 bases at J, with 7 bases between. The CDR3 sequence is 13 residues long. For the CDR3, the DNA is TGTGCCAGCAGTTTGGGACATCAAGAGACCCAGTACTTC. Protein sequence: CASSLGHQETQYF.

The chain carries TRBV7-2 and TRBJ1-2; D not certain. CDR1 and CDR2 from the germline V gene are SGHTA and FQGNSA. CDR3 length equals 14 residues. V was clipped by 1 base and J by 9 bases, with 15 bases between them. The CDR3 DNA reads TGTGCCAGCAGCTTAGTATTTGCAGGCTTGAGCTACACCTTC. Translated, it gives CASSLVFAGLSYTF. The full variable domain, its missing parts supplied by reference TRBV7-2 and TRBJ1-2, is GAGVSQSPSNKVTEKGKDVELRCDPISGHTALYWYRQSLGQGLEFLIYFQGNSAPDKSGLPSDRFSAERTGGSVSTLTIQRTQQEDSAVYLCASSLVFAGLSYTFGSGTRLTVV.

The V and J genes are TRBV19 and TRBJ2-1; a possible D gene is TRBD2 (6 bases). With 4 bases removed from V and 6 bases from J, the gap between germline ends came to 13 bases. Germline CDR1 and CDR2: LNHDA and SQIVND (reference sequence). CDR3 length: 14 residues. The CDR3: CASSTQGTSNEQFF. In DNA, the CDR3 is TGTGCCAGTAGTACCCAAGGGACTTCCAATGAGCAGTTCTTC.

In nucleotides, the CDR3 is TGTGCCACCCGAGGACTAGCGGGGGGCACAGATACGCAGTATTTT. This translates into CATRGLAGGTDTQYF. The rearrangement joins TRBV19 to TRBJ2-3; the match to TRBD2 covers 13 bases. Trimming took 10 bases from V and 1 from J; bases not matched to a gene: 5. CDR1 and CDR2 from the germline V gene are LNHDA and SQIVND (reference sequence). CDR3 size: 15 residues.

The chain uses TRBV24-1 and TRBJ2-1, with D maybe TRBD1 (5 bases). Trimming left V 2 bases short and J 1 base short, with 11 bases between. The CDR3 runs 16 residues. Germline V lookup: CDR1 KGHDR, CDR2 SFDVKD. The CDR3 bases are TGTGCCACCAGTGATTCTAGGCAGGGATCCTACAATGAGCAGTTCTTC. Protein sequence: CATSDSRQGSYNEQFF.

The chain is built from TRBV9 and TRBJ1-3, with TRBD1 identical over 10 bases. Germline CDR1 is SGDLS and CDR2 is YYNGEE. Trimming removed 0 bases from V and 4 bases from J; junction bases left unmatched: 4. The CDR3 sequence is 16 residues long. CDR3 sequence reads: CASSVEGTGVGNTIYF. The CDR3 DNA reads TGTGCCAGCAGCGTAGAGGGGACAGGGGTAGGAAACACCATATATTTT.

V is TRBV30 and J is TRBJ2-1; 10 bases are shared with TRBD2. The germline V gene has CDR1 GTSNPN and CDR2 SVGIG (reference sequence). The CDR3 is made up of 13 amino acids. V was clipped by 4 bases and J by 15 bases; unmatched bases: 12. CDR3 sequence: CAWILAGAPQRFF. The CDR3 coding sequence is TGTGCCTGGATCCTAGCGGGGGCACCCCAGCGGTTCTTC.

The CDR3 region has the DNA TGCGCCAGCAGTGAGTCATCCGACAGCACTGAAGCTTTCTTT. This codes for CASSESSDSTEAFF. V usage is TRBV10-1 and J usage is TRBJ1-1, with TRBD1 as a possible D gene (5 bases). The germline V gene encodes CDR1 WNHNN and CDR2 SYGVQD (reference sequence). The V and J ends lost 0 bases and 4 bases respectively, with 9 bases between them. This CDR3 has 14 amino acids.

CDR3 amino acids: CASSDTSGVHNEQFF. DNA for the CDR3: TGCGCCAGCAGCGACACTAGCGGGGTCCACAATGAGCAGTTCTTC. The V and J genes are TRBV5-1 and TRBJ2-1; 10 bases are a match to TRBD2. V lost 4 bases and J lost 5; bases outside the gene matches: 6. The CDR3 contains 15 residues. In germline, CDR1 is SGHRS, CDR2 YFSETQ.

This clone was observed a handful of times. This chain links TRBV30 with TRBJ1-3; tentatively, D is TRBD1 (5 bases). The CDR3 loop spans 15 amino acids. In germline, CDR1 is GTSNPN, CDR2 SVGIG (reference sequence). The V and J ends lost 1 base and 9 bases respectively, with 19 bases between them. The CDR3 region is CAWSGQGSLGGTIYF. CDR3 nucleotides: TGTGCCTGGAGTGGCCAGGGCAGCTTGGGTGGCACCATATATTTT.

The chain uses TRBV6-5 and TRBJ1-2; 8 positions agree with TRBD1. V dropped 2 bases and J dropped 2; count of bases not matched to a gene: 4. The CDR3 has 15 amino acids. Per the germline V gene, CDR1 is MNHEY and CDR2 is SVGAGI. Here the CDR3 reads CASSYPGTGNYGYTF. CDR3 nucleotides: TGTGCCAGCAGTTACCCTGGGACAGGAAACTATGGCTACACCTTC.

This CDR3 is CASSETGTDTGELFF. The CDR3 DNA reads TGCGCCAGCAGCGAGACAGGCACCGACACCGGGGAGCTGTTTTTT. The chain uses TRBV5-1 and TRBJ2-2, with D possibly matching TRBD1 (6 bases). The CDR3 has 15 residues. V was trimmed by 4 bases and J by 3 bases, leaving 13 bases between them. From germline, CDR1 is SGHRS and CDR2 YFSETQ.

The chain has TRBV2 and TRBJ1-2; 9 bases match TRBD1. The V and J ends lost 5 bases and 3 bases, in that order; junction bases with no gene match: 4. Germline CDR1 SNHLY, CDR2 FYNNEI. This CDR3 region has 14 residues. Here the CDR3 DNA reads TGTGCCAGCAGTAGCCGGGACAGGGACTATGGCTACACCTTC. Amino acid sequence: CASSSRDRDYGYTF.

The CDR3 region has the DNA TGCGCCAGCAGCCAGACTGCCGGCACCGGGGAGCTGTTTTTT. Encoded protein: CASSQTAGTGELFF. The rearrangement joins TRBV5-1 to TRBJ2-2; D gene uncertain. V dropped 4 bases and J dropped 4 bases, with 11 bases sitting between them. CDR1 SGHRS and CDR2 YFSETQ come from the germline V gene. There are 14 residues in the CDR3.

The chain links TRBV29-1 to TRBJ2-2, with a possible D match to TRBD2 (5 bases). CDR1 is SQVTM, CDR2 ANQGSEA, per germline. The CDR3 length is 14 residues. The V end lost 6 bases, the J end lost 2 bases, and 13 bases lay between the germline ends. The CDR3 DNA reads as TGCAGCGTCCAGCGGCACCTAAACACCGGGGAGCTGTTTTTT. Translating it yields CSVQRHLNTGELFF.

V usage is TRBV28 and J usage is TRBJ2-1, with TRBD2 as a possible D gene (7 bases). The CDR3 loop spans 15 amino acids. V gave up 8 bases and J gave up 0 bases, with 14 bases separating them. Germline loops: CDR1 MDHEN, CDR2 SYDVKM. In nucleotides, the CDR3 is TGTGCCAGCGCGAGGGGGGGGCCCTCCTACAATGAGCAGTTCTTC. The encoded protein is CASARGGPSYNEQFF.

The chain recombines TRBV6-2 or TRBV6-3 with TRBJ2-2, with 9 bases that match TRBD2. This CDR3 comprises 16 residues. V shed 5 bases, J shed 7 bases, and the junction held 11 bases outside the gene matches. CDR1 and CDR2 (germline): MNHEY, SVGEGT. CDR3 DNA sequence: TGTGCCAGCAGTAAACCCCCGAGACTAGCGGTCGGGGAGCTGTTTTTT. Translating gives CASSKPPRLAVGELFF.

This clone was observed a few times. This sequence joins TRBV19 and TRBJ2-1; 11 bases agree with TRBD2. Germline CDR1 LNHDA, CDR2 SQIVND (reference sequence). CDR3 length: 15 amino acids. The junction had 5 bases not matched to a gene; V was cut back by 5 bases and J by 5 bases. CDR3 nucleotide sequence: TGTGCCAGTAGTTCTAGCGGGGGGACCGACAATGAGCAGTTCTTC. It specifies CASSSSGGTDNEQFF. The variable domain in full, with the rest retrieved from reference TRBV19 and TRBJ2-1, is DGGITQSPKYLFRKEGQNVTLSCEQNLNHDAMYWYRQDPGQGLRLIYYSQIVNDFQKGDIAEGYSVSREKKESFPLTVTSAQKNPTAFYLCASSSSGGTDNEQFFGPGTRLTVL.